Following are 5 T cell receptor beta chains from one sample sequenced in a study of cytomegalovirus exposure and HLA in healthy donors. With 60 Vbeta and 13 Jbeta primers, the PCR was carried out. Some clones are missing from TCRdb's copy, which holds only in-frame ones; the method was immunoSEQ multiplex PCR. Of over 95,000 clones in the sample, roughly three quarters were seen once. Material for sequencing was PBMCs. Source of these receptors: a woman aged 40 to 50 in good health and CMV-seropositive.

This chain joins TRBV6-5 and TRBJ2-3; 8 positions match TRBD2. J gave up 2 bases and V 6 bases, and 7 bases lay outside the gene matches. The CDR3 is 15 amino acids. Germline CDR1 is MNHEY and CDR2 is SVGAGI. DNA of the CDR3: TGTGCCAGCAGCAACAAACTAGCGGACACAGATACGCAGTATTTT. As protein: CASSNKLADTDTQYF.

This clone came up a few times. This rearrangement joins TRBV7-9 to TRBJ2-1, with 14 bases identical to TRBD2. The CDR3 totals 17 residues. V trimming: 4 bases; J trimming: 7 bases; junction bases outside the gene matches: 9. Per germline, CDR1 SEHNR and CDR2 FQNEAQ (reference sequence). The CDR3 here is CASSWGEGTSGGNEQFF. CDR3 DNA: TGTGCCAGCAGCTGGGGGGAAGGGACTAGCGGGGGTAATGAGCAGTTCTTC.

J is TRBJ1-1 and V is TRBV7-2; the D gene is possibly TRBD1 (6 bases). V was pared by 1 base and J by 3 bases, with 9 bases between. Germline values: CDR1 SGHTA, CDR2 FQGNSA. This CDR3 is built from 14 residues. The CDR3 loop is CASSLGSGDTEAFF. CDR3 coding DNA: TGTGCCAGCAGCTTAGGGTCAGGGGACACTGAAGCTTTCTTT.

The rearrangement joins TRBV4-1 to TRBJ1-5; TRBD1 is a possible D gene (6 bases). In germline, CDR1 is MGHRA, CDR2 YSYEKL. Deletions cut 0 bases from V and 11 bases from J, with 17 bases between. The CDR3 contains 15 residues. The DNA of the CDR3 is TGCGCCAGCAGCCAAGACGGGACACCTTCTGTATCCCAGCATTTT. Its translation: CASSQDGTPSVSQHF.

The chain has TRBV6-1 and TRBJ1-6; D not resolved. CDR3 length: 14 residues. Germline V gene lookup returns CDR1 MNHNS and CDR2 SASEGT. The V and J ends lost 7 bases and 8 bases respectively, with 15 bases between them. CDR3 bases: TGTGCCAGCAAAATTGAGGAGAGTGATTCACCCCTCCACTTT. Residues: CASKIEESDSPLHF.